These 4 T cell receptor beta chains were all obtained from the same sample, sequenced in a study of T cells in Graves' hyperthyroidism and ophthalmopathy. Amplification of TCR beta CDR3 regions was performed using RNA transcripts as template. HTBI primers were used for first-round RT-PCR of the TCR CDR3. A single record per CDR3 protein comes from TCRdb applying MiXCR to the multiplex PCR reads. Altogether a few hundred thousand distinct CDR3 sequences are present, approximately 17% being singletons, with the ten largest covering approximately 18%. Sequencing was carried out using blood. These receptor sequences come from a woman aged 18 to 35 with Graves' ophthalmopathy.

This clonotype has only a few counts. V and J are TRBV28 and TRBJ1-6; 7 bases are shared with TRBD1. This CDR3 spans 15 amino acids. J gave up 7 bases and V 3 bases, and 6 bases lay outside the gene matches. CDR1 and CDR2 (germline): MDHEN, SYDVKM. The CDR3 DNA is TGTGCCAGCAGTTTCTCGGGACAGCTAAATTCACCCCTCCACTTT. Translated: CASSFSGQLNSPLHF.

In this sample, this clonotype turned up many times. The V gene is TRBV28, the J gene TRBJ1-2; 7 nucleotides align to TRBD1. Per the germline V gene, CDR1 is MDHEN and CDR2 is SYDVKM. V was clipped by 3 bases and J by 6 bases; unmatched bases: 10. This CDR3 spans 15 amino acids. Written as DNA, the CDR3 is TGTGCCAGCAGTTTCTCGCAGGGGGTATGGGATGGCTACACCTTC. Protein product: CASSFSQGVWDGYTF.

V and J are TRBV7-6 and TRBJ2-2; 8 nucleotides align to TRBD2. The CDR3 runs 18 residues. V trimming: 1 base; J trimming: 1 base; junction bases outside the gene matches: 8. Germline V CDR1 and CDR2: SGHVS, FNYEAQ. The CDR3 loop is CASSLVPLAGRNTGELFF. The DNA of the CDR3 is TGTGCCAGCAGCTTAGTTCCCTTAGCGGGGCGGAACACCGGGGAGCTGTTTTTT.

Many counts were recorded for this clonotype. Because the CDR3's place on the DNA is in doubt, the DNA is left out and the CDR3 is given as listed by TCRdb. The gene calls are TRBV7-9 and TRBJ2-1; the D segment call TRBD2 is taken from the table without a DNA check. CDR1 and CDR2 (germline): SEHNR, FQNEAQ (reference sequence). The CDR3 is 13 residues long, counting both termini. The CDR3 region is CASSLVASGSMFF.